The TCR beta chain described here comes from a study of blood T cells in healthy people across ages. This clonotype was observed a few times. Primers used in a second PCR of roughly 7 to 12 cycles were a sample-barcoded 5' primer and a J-beta primer mix. TCRdb ran MiXCR on the 5' RACE reads and lists one entry per CDR3 protein. The data hold 650,000 to 800,000 distinct CDR3 sequences, with over 40% observed a single time. The sequenced sample was blood. The clonotype comes from a woman of 80 years or more in good health.

CDR3 in amino acids: CSATNRAYNQPQHF. The CDR3 DNA is TGCAGTGCTACAAACCGGGCCTACAATCAGCCCCAGCATTTT. This chain links TRBV20-1 with TRBJ1-5, with D unresolved. Per the germline V gene, CDR1 is DFQATT and CDR2 is SNEGSKA (reference sequence). V lost 4 bases and J lost 3, with 13 bases in between. This CDR3 region has 14 residues.